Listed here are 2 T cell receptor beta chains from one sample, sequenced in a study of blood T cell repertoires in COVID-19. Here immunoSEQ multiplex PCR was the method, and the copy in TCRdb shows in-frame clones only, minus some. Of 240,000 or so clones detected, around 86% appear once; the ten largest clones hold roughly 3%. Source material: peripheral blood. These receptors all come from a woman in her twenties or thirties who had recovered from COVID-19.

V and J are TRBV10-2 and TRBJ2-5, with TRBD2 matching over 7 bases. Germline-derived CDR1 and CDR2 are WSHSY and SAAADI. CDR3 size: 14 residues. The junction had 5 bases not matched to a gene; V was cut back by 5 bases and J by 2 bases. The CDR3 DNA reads TGCGCCAGCAGTAGGACTAGTCGGCAAGAGACCCAGTACTTC. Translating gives CASSRTSRQETQYF.

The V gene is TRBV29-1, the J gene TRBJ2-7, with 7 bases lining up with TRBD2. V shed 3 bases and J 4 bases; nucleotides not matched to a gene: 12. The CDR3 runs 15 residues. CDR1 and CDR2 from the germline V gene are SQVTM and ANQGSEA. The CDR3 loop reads CSVEGDGTTLYEQYF. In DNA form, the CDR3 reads TGCAGCGTTGAGGGGGATGGGACTACCTTATACGAGCAGTACTTC.